The source of this TCR beta chain is a study of T cell repertoires in aging, cancer and after chemotherapy (dated by TCRdb to about 2019). A note on the overall study: Donors were distributed across six age groups ranging from 30 or younger to 70 or older, with at least three individuals included per group. In the solid tumor group, paired pre- and post-chemotherapy samples were obtained from brain tumor (glioblastoma) patients receiving temozolomide-based therapy. In total, the full dataset held 7.5 million to 9.5 million TCR reads. The study profiled peripheral blood TCR beta repertoires from healthy donors and cancer patients to examine immunoaging and T cell reconstitution after chemotherapy. Alongside approximately 95 healthy donors serving as a reference group, the cohort included some 220 cancer patients, of whom some 91 had hematological cancers and some 130 had solid cancers.

Rearranged TRB sequences spanning V, D and J segments were amplified in a multiplex touch-down PCR with a mixed TRB-A/B primer pool. Illumina adapters and sample indices were attached to the amplicons in two consecutive PCR reactions using Phusion HS II polymerase. After gel purification with the NucleoSpin Gel and PCR Clean-up kit, the amplicons were checked using Qubit and an Agilent 2100 Bioanalyzer. Libraries were sequenced on an Illumina MiSeq using 600-cycle, single-indexed, paired-end runs. The authors' pipeline ran thus. MiXCR versions 2.12 and 3.0.5 were used to process the TRB sequences. Each unique CDR3 nucleotide sequence counted as one clone, and only productive sequences with at least two reads were retained. The repertoire metrics were Shannon diversity, evenness, clonality (defined as one minus evenness), and alpha-parameterized diversity profiles covering alpha 0 to 5. Generation probabilities of clones in paired pre- and post-chemotherapy samples were computed with the IGoR algorithm. TCRdb took the public reads, trimmed them with fastp at Q25, ran MiXCR for clone calling and kept in-frame beta chains. For every CDR3 protein sequence, its rows merge into one entry that carries the most common genes and DNA. The V and J calls and clone size come from TCRdb's table, not from the authors' own analysis. The sample table records roughly 5,500 distinct CDR3 sequences; about a quarter of these occur just once. Of the sample, 31% is held by the ten largest clones.

General conclusions and limits of the study: In healthy donors, the decline in TCR diversity with age was mainly explained by loss of richness, whereas in cancer patients loss of evenness was also found to contribute. An increase in median generation probability over the chemotherapy interval was observed in both cancer cohorts, suggesting that the repertoire was reconstituted through rebound thymic output. Compared with age-matched healthy donors, untreated patients with either hematological or solid cancers had significantly lower TCR diversity in the blood along with higher clonality. According to the authors, the repertoire data do not permit conclusions about immunological memory after chemotherapy.

The CDR3 contains 14 residues, cysteine and phenylalanine counted. Here the CDR3 DNA is all that survives: 42 bases in frame from base 1. With respect to this clonotype: What this receptor recognizes is not known. Base qualities are not at hand, and no much larger clone is one base apart.

TCR beta rearrangements were amplified from genomic DNA isolated from peripheral blood, not from sorted cells or RNA. In this chain, TRBV21-1 is recombined with TRBJ2-1; the D segment call TRBD1 is taken from the table without a DNA check. TRBV21-1 is termed a pseudogene. The sequence came from a human donor with a solid tumor. Input material: blood. The DNA sequence is as follows: TGTGCCAGCAGCACACAGGGGACTCCCGATGAGCAGTTCTTC. This gives the protein CASSTQGTPDEQFF.